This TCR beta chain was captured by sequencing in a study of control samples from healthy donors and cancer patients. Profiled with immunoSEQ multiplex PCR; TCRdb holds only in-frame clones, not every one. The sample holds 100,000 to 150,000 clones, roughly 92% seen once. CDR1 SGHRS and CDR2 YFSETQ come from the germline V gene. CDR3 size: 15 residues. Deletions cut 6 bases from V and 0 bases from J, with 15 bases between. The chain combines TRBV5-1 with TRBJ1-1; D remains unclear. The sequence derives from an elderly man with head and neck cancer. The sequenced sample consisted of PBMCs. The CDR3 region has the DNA TGCGCCAGCACCATCTCGGACGGGTTGAACACTGAAGCTTTCTTT. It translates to CASTISDGLNTEAFF.